This T cell receptor beta chain originates from a study of blood T cells in healthy people across ages. Findings and caveats of the study: Naive CD4+ cell counts and diversity both ran higher in long-lived than in aged donors. Naive T cell percentage and TCR beta diversity correlated strongly. Older age went with lower TCR beta diversity per million T cells, in a roughly linear way.

Of note for this clonotype: No antigen is known for it.

Trimming took off 0 bases at V and 0 bases at J, with 11 bases between the two ends. CDR1 is DFQATT, CDR2 SNEGSKA, per germline (reference sequence). The CDR3 runs 15 residues. For the second PCR, which ran for 7 to 11 cycles, a sample-barcoded 5' primer and a J-beta primer mix were used. Every cDNA was tagged by a template-switch adaptor with 12 random nucleotides. From the 5' RACE reads, TCRdb called clonotypes with MiXCR, one entry per CDR3 protein. The sample has about 1,400,000 distinct CDR3 sequences, around 42% seen once; the top ten hold 7.9%. This clonotype originated in a woman under 30 in good health. This chain uses TRBV20-1 with TRBJ1-2; unclear D gene. The sample taken for sequencing was blood. CDR3 bases: TGCAGTGCTAGAGATAGGCCGGGGACTAACTATGGCTACACCTTC. Its translation: CSARDRPGTNYGYTF.